This TCR beta chain was captured in a study of T cells in Graves' hyperthyroidism and ophthalmopathy. It was RNA transcripts that yielded the amplified TCR beta CDR3 regions. When the TCR CDR3 underwent first-round RT-PCR, the HTBI primer set was used. TCRdb re-called the multiplex PCR reads through MiXCR, storing one row per CDR3 protein. This repertoire shows over 250,000 distinct CDR3 sequences, about 20% found once; its top ten account for around 60%. CDR3 length: 19 residues. V was pared by 6 bases and J by 5 bases, with 18 bases of the junction left unmatched. Germline V gives CDR1 MNHEY, CDR2 SMNVEV (reference sequence). Study results and limitations: The authors' 13 V-J model separated ophthalmopathy from stable hyperthyroidism.

PBMCs were obtained from over 8.5 ml fresh peripheral blood. In regard to this clonotype: What it binds is not known.

This sequence originates from a man aged 30-40 years with Graves' ophthalmopathy. This chain links TRBV27 with TRBJ1-5, with 11 bases aligning to TRBD1. The material sequenced was blood. The CDR3 DNA reads TGTGCCAGCAGAACTATAAAAAGCGGGACAGGGGGATCTGATCAGCCCCAGCATTTT. This gives the protein CASRTIKSGTGGSDQPQHF.